One sample yielded the 14 T cell receptor beta chains listed below, sequenced in a study of OX40 agonist ivuxolimab in advanced cancers. TCRdb's copy holds only in-frame clones and misses some; the assay was immunoSEQ multiplex PCR. The table records around 80,000 clones, about 85% of them present only once. Sequencing used CD4+ or CD8+ T cells sorted from blood, obtained in a trial of the OX40 agonist ivuxolimab. The source is an adult with an advanced solid tumor such as melanoma, head and neck, liver or kidney cancer.

This clone was picked up one time. The chain recombines TRBV2 with TRBJ2-3; 10 bases match TRBD2. CDR1 is SNHLY and CDR2 is FYNNEI in the germline V gene. Trimming took 6 bases from V and 9 from J; bases not matched to a gene: 9. The CDR3 length is 14 residues. DNA of the CDR3: TGTGCCAGCAGCCGGACTAGCGGTGCGAACACGCAGTATTTT. As protein: CASSRTSGANTQYF. Full variable domain (remainder filled in from reference TRBV2 and TRBJ2-3): EPEVTQTPSHQVTQMGQEVILRCVPISNHLYFYWYRQILGQKVEFLVSFYNNEISEKSEIFDDQFSVERPDGSNFTLKIRSTKLEDSAMYFCASSRTSGANTQYFGPGTRLTVL.

The V call is TRBV5-1, the J call TRBJ2-3; TRBD2 is a possible D gene (6 bases). The V gene lost 0 bases and the J gene lost 3 bases, with 11 bases spanning the gap. Germline V gene data show CDR1 as SGHRS and CDR2 as YFSETQ. This CDR3 is built from 15 residues. CDR3 in DNA: TGCGCCAGCAGCTTGGCCGGAGGGGTAACAGATACGCAGTATTTT. Protein sequence: CASSLAGGVTDTQYF.

The chain carries TRBV18 and TRBJ2-1; unclear D gene. The CDR3 sequence is 13 residues long. Germline V CDR1 and CDR2: KGHSH, LQKENI. Trimming cost V 0 bases and J 10 bases, with 10 bases left between them. The CDR3 loop is CASSPPRVGEQFF. CDR3 in DNA: TGTGCCAGCTCACCACCCCGGGTCGGGGAGCAGTTCTTC.

V is TRBV11-2 and J is TRBJ2-4; D remains ambiguous. The CDR3 sequence is 13 residues long. V lost 5 bases and J lost 4, with 9 bases in between. Looked up from germline, CDR1 is SGHAT and CDR2 is FQNNGV. The CDR3 DNA reads TGTGCCAGCAGCCTTATACAAAAAAACATTCAGTACTTC. This translates into CASSLIQKNIQYF. The variable domain in full, completed from reference TRBV11-2 and TRBJ2-4, reads EAGVAQSPRYKIIEKRQSVAFWCNPISGHATLYWYQQILGQGPKLLIQFQNNGVVDDSQLPKDRFSAERLKGVDSTLKIQPAKLEDSAVYLCASSLIQKNIQYFGAGTRLSVL.

This clone was detected once. The V gene is TRBV28, the J gene TRBJ2-1, with D possibly being TRBD1 (6 bases). The germline gives CDR1 MDHEN, CDR2 SYDVKM. V was clipped by 5 bases and J by 0 bases, with 14 bases between them. This CDR3 is 16 amino acids long. The CDR3 spells CASSRTDPSSYNEQFF. In DNA, the CDR3 is TGTGCCAGCAGTAGGACAGACCCGAGCTCCTACAATGAGCAGTTCTTC.

The rearrangement joins TRBV6-5 to TRBJ1-4; TRBD1 matches at 7 bases. Germline V gene sequence: CDR1 MNHEY, CDR2 SVGAGI. Germline trimming cut 0 bases from V and 7 bases from J; bases unmatched to any gene: 5. The CDR3 sequence is 15 residues long. The CDR3 DNA is TGTGCCAGCAGTTACTCGACAGGGAGGGGTGAAAAACTGTTTTTT. It yields the protein CASSYSTGRGEKLFF.

The chain couples TRBV18 to TRBJ1-5; D is ambiguous. V was shortened by 2 bases and J by 2 bases, with 10 bases between the two germline ends. Germline V gives CDR1 KGHSH, CDR2 LQKENI. There are 15 residues in the CDR3. The CDR3 here is CASSPGREGNQPQHF. CDR3 bases: TGTGCCAGCTCACCAGGCCGGGAGGGCAATCAGCCCCAGCATTTT.

This chain links TRBV7-3 with TRBJ2-1, with no clear D. Germline-derived CDR1 and CDR2 are SGHTA and FQGTGA. The ends were cut back, 2 bases at V and 8 bases at J, with 4 bases in the middle. This CDR3 has 11 residues. The CDR3 bases are TGTGCCAGCAGCTTAGGGGATGAGCAGTTCTTC. This codes for CASSLGDEQFF. Based on the CDR3 plus reference TRBV7-3 and TRBJ2-1, the full variable domain is GAGVSQTPSNKVTEKGKYVELRCDPISGHTALYWYRQSLGQGPEFLIYFQGTGAADDSGLPNDRFFAVRPEGSVSTLKIQRTERGDSAVYLCASSLGDEQFFGPGTRLTVL.

This chain links TRBV6-5 with TRBJ1-6; a weak D match, TRBD1 (5 bases). The CDR3 has 16 residues. Germline V gives CDR1 MNHEY, CDR2 SVGAGI. V lost 0 bases, J lost 7 bases, and 13 bases lay in between. This chain's CDR3 is CASSYSGPTGNSPLHF. The CDR3 nucleotides read TGTGCCAGCAGTTACTCGGGACCGACCGGGAATTCACCCCTCCACTTT.

The rearrangement links TRBV30 to TRBJ1-4; no clear D gene. The CDR3 has 14 amino acids. Germline V gene lookup returns CDR1 GTSNPN and CDR2 SVGIG (reference sequence). Trimming pared 0 bases from V and 7 bases from J, leaving 12 bases between. The CDR3: CAWSVNGVGEKLFF. DNA for the CDR3: TGTGCCTGGAGTGTAAATGGGGTCGGTGAAAAACTGTTTTTT. The whole variable domain, filled in from reference TRBV30 and TRBJ1-4, reads SQTIHQWPATLVQPVGSPLSLECTVEGTSNPNLYWYRQAAGRGLQLLFYSVGIGQISSEVPQNLSASRPQDRQFILSSKKLLLSDSGFYLCAWSVNGVGEKLFFGSGTQLSVL.

This chain links TRBV7-2 with TRBJ2-5, with unresolved D. V lost 3 bases and J 4 bases, leaving 6 bases between the germline ends. This CDR3 is built from 12 residues. The germline V gene has CDR1 SGHTA and CDR2 FQGNSA. The CDR3 region has the DNA TGTGCCAGCAGCTTGAGCAGAGAGACCCAGTACTTC. Its protein product is CASSLSRETQYF.

This chain uses TRBV18 with TRBJ2-7; D unclear. The CDR3 runs 19 residues. Germline CDR1 is KGHSH and CDR2 is LQKENI. The V gene lost 0 bases and the J gene lost 4 bases, with 25 bases spanning the gap. This CDR3 reads CASSPPKYSDTARGYEQYF. DNA for the CDR3: TGTGCCAGCTCACCACCGAAGTATTCAGATACAGCCCGAGGTTACGAGCAGTACTTC.

This chain links TRBV19 with TRBJ1-2; 10 nucleotides match TRBD1. The CDR3 has 15 amino acids. Per germline, CDR1 LNHDA and CDR2 SQIVND (reference sequence). V lost 2 bases, J lost 6 bases, and 6 bases stayed unmatched. The CDR3 reads CASSISRQGANGYTF. CDR3 DNA sequence: TGTGCCAGTAGTATATCCCGACAGGGGGCAAATGGCTACACCTTC.

This chain joins TRBV7-2 and TRBJ1-2; 10 nucleotides align to TRBD1. The CDR3 extends over 16 amino acids. In germline, CDR1 is SGHTA, CDR2 FQGNSA. The ends lost 5 bases at V and 4 bases at J; junction bases unmatched: 10. CDR3 residues: CASSIPGTGVGYGYTF. The CDR3 nucleotides read TGTGCCAGCAGCATCCCCGGGACAGGGGTCGGCTATGGCTACACCTTC. Full variable domain (remainder filled in from reference TRBV7-2 and TRBJ1-2): GAGVSQSPSNKVTEKGKDVELRCDPISGHTALYWYRQSLGQGLEFLIYFQGNSAPDKSGLPSDRFSAERTGGSVSTLTIQRTQQEDSAVYLCASSIPGTGVGYGYTFGSGTRLTVV.